These 32 T cell receptor beta chains were all obtained from the same sample, sequenced in a study of blood T cell repertoires in COVID-19. Assay: immunoSEQ multiplex PCR; the TCRdb copy retains only in-frame clones and omits some. Among under 250,000 clones, 83% were seen once, and the ten largest hold roughly 5.5%. Sequencing input: peripheral blood. The receptors originated from a human donor in a cohort sampled during active COVID-19.

This clone was seen only a few times. The chain recombines TRBV24-1 with TRBJ2-5, with a possible D match to TRBD2 (6 bases). The CDR3 loop spans 15 amino acids. Trimming took off 4 bases at V and 4 bases at J, with 15 bases between the two ends. Germline CDR1 reads KGHDR; CDR2 reads SFDVKD. The CDR3 sequence: CATSEGPGRGETQYF. The CDR3 DNA reads TGTGCCACCAGTGAGGGGCCAGGGCGGGGAGAGACCCAGTACTTC.

DNA of the CDR3: TGTGCCAGCAGTGATAGGACGCCGGCGGGAGATACGCAGTATTTT. Amino acid sequence: CASSDRTPAGDTQYF. The genes are TRBV27 and TRBJ2-3; a possible D gene is TRBD2 (5 bases). Germline V gives CDR1 MNHEY, CDR2 SMNVEV (reference sequence). CDR3 size: 15 residues. V lost 5 bases and J 5 bases, leaving 17 bases between the germline ends.

J is TRBJ2-5 and V is TRBV2; D might be TRBD2 (7 bases). There are 15 residues in the CDR3. V lost 6 bases, J lost 2 bases, and 16 bases lay in between. Germline V gives CDR1 SNHLY, CDR2 FYNNEI. Here the CDR3 reads CASSGEGEIQETQYF. CDR3 bases: TGTGCCAGCAGCGGGGAGGGGGAGATTCAAGAGACCCAGTACTTC.

The chain couples TRBV15 to TRBJ1-5; the match to TRBD1 covers 11 bases. Germline V CDR1 and CDR2: LNHNV, YYDKDF (reference sequence). V was pared by 1 base and J by 7 bases, with 6 bases of the junction left unmatched. This CDR3 is 16 amino acids long. In nucleotides, the CDR3 is TGTGCCACCAGCAGAGGCGGACAGGGGGCGCGCCAGCCCCAGCATTTT. It codes for CATSRGGQGARQPQHF.

This rearrangement joins TRBV18 to TRBJ1-5; tentatively, D is TRBD1 (6 bases). The CDR3 has 13 amino acids. V was clipped by 4 bases and J by 5 bases, with 9 bases between them. The germline gives CDR1 KGHSH, CDR2 LQKENI. The CDR3 protein is CASSRDKDQPQHF. The CDR3 bases are TGTGCCAGCTCACGGGACAAAGATCAGCCCCAGCATTTT.

This chain joins TRBV5-4 and TRBJ1-2; a weak D match, TRBD1 (6 bases). There are 14 residues in the CDR3. With 3 bases removed from V and 5 bases from J, the gap between germline ends came to 14 bases. The germline V gene encodes CDR1 SGHNT and CDR2 YYREEE (reference sequence). Here the CDR3 reads CASSSAGVGYGYTF. The CDR3 DNA reads as TGTGCCAGCAGCTCAGCAGGGGTAGGGTATGGCTACACCTTC. Full variable domain (rest looked up from reference TRBV5-4 and TRBJ1-2): ETGVTQSPTHLIKTRGQQVTLRCSSQSGHNTVSWYQQALGQGPQFIFQYYREEENGRGNFPPRFSGLQFPNYSSELNVNALELDDSALYLCASSSAGVGYGYTFGSGTRLTVV.

This clone has only a few counts. This rearrangement joins TRBV3-1 (or the pseudogene TRBV3-2) to TRBJ2-7; D unresolved. CDR1 and CDR2 from the germline V gene are LGHDT and YNNKEL (reference sequence). Trimming left V 3 bases short and J 7 bases short, with 25 bases between. The CDR3 consists of 17 residues. Here the CDR3 reads CASSQSSAFPASREQYF. The CDR3 coding sequence is TGTGCCAGCAGCCAGTCCTCCGCTTTCCCCGCCTCGAGAGAGCAGTACTTC.

DNA of the CDR3: TGTGCCAGTAGTGAACAGGGGGCGGGCCAGCCCCAGCATTTT. Translation: CASSEQGAGQPQHF. The chain couples TRBV19 to TRBJ1-5, with 9 bases lining up with TRBD1. Germline CDR1 reads LNHDA; CDR2 reads SQIVND (reference sequence). The J segment lost 7 bases and the V segment lost 5 bases, leaving 6 bases of the junction unmatched. The CDR3 loop spans 14 amino acids.

The chain carries TRBV28 and TRBJ1-6; 10 bases line up with TRBD1. This CDR3 is 20 amino acids long. V shed 2 bases and J 6 bases; nucleotides not matched to a gene: 16. In germline, CDR1 is MDHEN, CDR2 SYDVKM. Here the CDR3 reads CASSLETRQGAARLNSPLHF. For the CDR3, the DNA is TGTGCCAGCAGTTTAGAAACGAGACAGGGGGCGGCCCGCCTTAATTCACCCCTCCACTTT.

This rearrangement joins TRBV4-2 to TRBJ2-3; TRBD2 matches at 8 bases. Germline V gives CDR1 LGHNA, CDR2 YNFKEQ. This CDR3 comprises 17 residues. V was clipped by 4 bases and J by 4 bases; unmatched bases: 13. Here the CDR3 DNA reads TGTGCCAGCAGCCTTCTGCGGGAGGCACAACACCCAGATACGCAGTATTTT. It translates to CASSLLREAQHPDTQYF.

The V gene is TRBV27, the J gene TRBJ2-2; weak D call: TRBD1 (6 bases). V lost 3 bases, J lost 4 bases, and 15 bases lay in between. The germline V gene encodes CDR1 MNHEY and CDR2 SMNVEV (reference sequence). The CDR3 runs to 16 residues. CDR3 sequence (DNA): TGTGCCAGCAGTTTGGAGACAGGCCCATTCACCGGGGAGCTGTTTTTT. Translated, it gives CASSLETGPFTGELFF.

The rearrangement links TRBV27 to TRBJ2-1, with 8 bases matching TRBD1. The CDR3 has 11 amino acids. Germline lookup yields CDR1 MNHEY and CDR2 SMNVEV (reference sequence). V lost 11 bases, J lost 9 bases, and 6 bases stayed unmatched. DNA for the CDR3: TGTGCCTGCCAGGGGGCCGGTGAGCAGTTCTTC. Translating gives CACQGAGEQFF.

Written as DNA, the CDR3 is TGTGCCAGCAGTCCTAGGACAGGGACTGGAAACACCATATATTTT. Encoded protein: CASSPRTGTGNTIYF. V is TRBV28 and J is TRBJ1-3; 8 bases are shared with TRBD1. The CDR3 is 15 residues long. Germline V gene lookup returns CDR1 MDHEN and CDR2 SYDVKM. The trim removed 5 bases at V and 2 bases at J, leaving 5 bases unmatched.

V and J are TRBV5-1 and TRBJ1-1; D unresolved. The CDR3 is 16 residues long. V was cut by 0 bases and J by 4 bases, with 16 bases left in between. Germline V gene sequence: CDR1 SGHRS, CDR2 YFSETQ. The CDR3 spells CASSLDVGGRGTEAFF. The DNA for the CDR3 is TGCGCCAGCAGCTTGGACGTCGGCGGCAGAGGCACTGAAGCTTTCTTT.

The chain is built from TRBV12-5 and TRBJ2-1, with TRBD1 matching 7 bases. The CDR3 runs to 14 residues. Losses at the gene ends were 5 bases for V and 6 bases for J; bases not matched to a gene: 7. Germline assignment: CDR1 LGHNT and CDR2 FRNRAP. The CDR3 protein is CASGQGQATNEQFF. For the CDR3, the DNA is TGTGCTAGTGGTCAAGGACAGGCAACCAATGAGCAGTTCTTC.

This clone came up once. The V call is TRBV15, the J call TRBJ2-5; D is perhaps TRBD2 (6 bases). There are 13 residues in the CDR3. V was shortened by 6 bases and J by 2 bases, with 10 bases between the two germline ends. Germline V gene data show CDR1 as LNHNV and CDR2 as YYDKDF (reference sequence). The CDR3 DNA reads as TGTGCCACCAGGGCGGGGACGCAAGAGACCCAGTACTTC. This codes for CATRAGTQETQYF.

The CDR3 nucleotides are TGTGCCAGTAGTCTTAAAAAGGGGGCACAGGGAACAGATACGCAGTATTTT. It codes for CASSLKKGAQGTDTQYF. This chain connects TRBV19 to TRBJ2-3; 7 positions match TRBD1. This CDR3 contains 17 residues. CDR1 LNHDA and CDR2 SQIVND come from the germline V gene (reference sequence). The V segment lost 5 bases and the J segment 3 bases; nucleotides outside the gene matches: 14.

This clone was seen a single time. The rearrangement joins TRBV12-5 to TRBJ2-1, with 9 nucleotides matching TRBD1. The ends lost 6 bases at V and 5 bases at J; junction bases unmatched: 8. Germline V gene lookup returns CDR1 LGHNT and CDR2 FRNRAP. The CDR3 length is 15 residues. CDR3 DNA: TGTGCTAGTGGCCCCAGCGACAGGGGGAACAATGAGCAGTTCTTC. It is translated as CASGPSDRGNNEQFF.

The chain carries TRBV19 and TRBJ2-1, with 7 bases lining up with TRBD1. Germline V gene sequence: CDR1 LNHDA, CDR2 SQIVND (reference sequence). This CDR3 region has 15 residues. The V gene end was trimmed by 4 bases and the J gene end by 8 bases; junction bases not matched to a gene: 11. This CDR3 reads CASSTGQVLGDEQFF. CDR3 bases: TGTGCCAGTAGTACCGGACAGGTCCTTGGGGATGAGCAGTTCTTC.

The chain joins TRBV19 to TRBJ2-1, with TRBD1 identical over 9 bases. The junction had 5 bases not matched to a gene; V was cut back by 5 bases and J by 3 bases. Germline CDR1 and CDR2: LNHDA and SQIVND (reference sequence). The CDR3 loop spans 15 amino acids. The CDR3 protein is CASSQQGADYNEQFF. Here the CDR3 DNA reads TGTGCCAGTAGTCAACAGGGGGCTGACTACAATGAGCAGTTCTTC.

The sample holds one count of this clone. This rearrangement joins TRBV21-1 to TRBJ1-5. TRBV21-1 is classified as a pseudogene. CDR3 length: 16 amino acids. The DNA for the CDR3 is TGTGCCAGCAGCACGCAGAGGGCGAATAGCAATCAGCCCCAGCATTTT. Translating it yields CASSTQRANSNQPQHF.

CDR3 in amino acids: CASSRENTEAFF. In nucleotides, the CDR3 is TGTGCCAGCAGCCGGGAGAACACTGAAGCTTTCTTT. The chain couples TRBV11-3 to TRBJ1-1, with D hard to call. Per the germline V gene, CDR1 is SGHNT and CDR2 is YENEEA. The CDR3 runs to 12 residues. Trimming removed 5 bases at V and 1 base at J, with 5 bases between.

V usage is TRBV3-1 (or the pseudogene TRBV3-2) and J usage is TRBJ1-2, with a tentative D call TRBD1 (6 bases). This CDR3 comprises 13 residues. V was pared by 4 bases and J by 7 bases, with 13 bases between. From germline, CDR1 is LGHDT and CDR2 YNNKEL (reference sequence). This chain's CDR3 is CASSLAGEGGYTF. The CDR3 DNA is TGTGCCAGCAGCCTTGCAGGGGAAGGTGGCTACACCTTC.

J is TRBJ1-2 and V is TRBV18; perhaps TRBD1 as D (6 bases). Trimming took off 3 bases at V and 1 base at J, with 12 bases between the two ends. This CDR3 is built from 15 residues. The germline V gene has CDR1 KGHSH and CDR2 LQKENI. CDR3 loop: CASSPNRADNYGYTF. The CDR3 region has the DNA TGTGCCAGCTCACCCAACAGGGCTGATAACTATGGCTACACCTTC. The variable domain in full, completed from reference TRBV18 and TRBJ1-2, reads NAGVMQNPRHLVRRRGQEARLRCSPMKGHSHVYWYRQLPEEGLKFMVYLQKENIIDESGMPKERFSAEFPKEGPSILRIQQVVRGDSAAYFCASSPNRADNYGYTFGSGTRLTVV.

This chain connects TRBV30 to TRBJ2-3; 8 bases fit TRBD2. Germline V gives CDR1 GTSNPN, CDR2 SVGIG (reference sequence). V lost 0 bases, J lost 6 bases, and 2 bases stayed unmatched. This CDR3 has 13 residues. Here the CDR3 reads CAWSVRLADTQYF. The CDR3 region has the DNA TGTGCCTGGAGTGTACGACTAGCGGATACGCAGTATTTT. The whole variable domain, remainder taken from reference TRBV30 and TRBJ2-3, is SQTIHQWPATLVQPVGSPLSLECTVEGTSNPNLYWYRQAAGRGLQLLFYSVGIGQISSEVPQNLSASRPQDRQFILSSKKLLLSDSGFYLCAWSVRLADTQYFGPGTRLTVL.

V usage is TRBV29-1 and J usage is TRBJ2-1, with 7 bases that match TRBD1. CDR3 length: 11 amino acids. The V gene's germline CDR1 is SQVTM and CDR2 ANQGSEA. J lost 6 bases, V lost 8 bases, and 4 bases had no gene match. CDR3 region: CSPRDSNEQFF. Written as DNA, the CDR3 is TGCAGCCCAAGGGACAGCAATGAGCAGTTCTTC.

This clone turned up a few times. The chain recombines TRBV2 with TRBJ1-6, with 11 bases fitting TRBD1. The junction had 6 bases not matched to a gene; V was cut back by 5 bases and J by 0 bases. The CDR3 runs 18 residues. The germline V gene has CDR1 SNHLY and CDR2 FYNNEI. The CDR3 sequence: CASSRTGGRSSYNSPLHF. The CDR3, as DNA: TGTGCCAGCAGTCGGACAGGGGGCAGGAGCTCCTATAATTCACCCCTCCACTTT.

This rearrangement joins TRBV6-5 to TRBJ2-7; the D gene is possibly TRBD2 (6 bases). The CDR3 length is 15 residues. The germline V and J ends were trimmed by 6 bases and 2 bases, with 17 bases remaining between them. Per the germline V gene, CDR1 is MNHEY and CDR2 is SVGAGI. The CDR3 loop is CASRPSVSGAYEQYF. CDR3 coding DNA: TGTGCCAGCAGGCCCAGCGTGTCGGGGGCCTACGAGCAGTACTTC.

This sequence joins TRBV3-1 (or the pseudogene TRBV3-2) and TRBJ1-5; no clear D. This CDR3 spans 13 amino acids. The V gene lost 2 bases and the J gene lost 10 bases, with 12 bases spanning the gap. The germline V gene has CDR1 LGHDT and CDR2 YNNKEL (reference sequence). The CDR3 nucleotides are TGTGCCAGCAGCCAATCCCTCCTTGGCCCCCAGCATTTT. Protein product: CASSQSLLGPQHF.

This clone was found a few times. This chain links TRBV3-1 (or the pseudogene TRBV3-2) with TRBJ1-6, with 9 bases fitting TRBD1. Germline V lookup: CDR1 LGHDT, CDR2 YNNKEL (reference sequence). The CDR3 runs 17 residues. V gave up 6 bases and J gave up 6 bases; unmatched junction bases: 12. The CDR3 DNA sequence: TGTGCCAGCAGTCCCACCGGGACAGGGATAGTTAATTCACCCCTCCACTTT. This gives the protein CASSPTGTGIVNSPLHF.

This clone was seen just once. V and J are TRBV3-1 (or the pseudogene TRBV3-2) and TRBJ2-7, with D possibly matching TRBD2 (5 bases). Per the germline V gene, CDR1 is LGHDT and CDR2 is YNNKEL (reference sequence). The CDR3 loop spans 15 amino acids. Trimming stripped 0 bases from V and 0 bases from J, with 9 bases between. Here the CDR3 reads CASSQDAGSSYEQYF. For the CDR3, the DNA is TGTGCCAGCAGCCAAGATGCGGGTAGCTCCTACGAGCAGTACTTC.

This clone was seen more than once but under ten times. This rearrangement joins TRBV10-1 to TRBJ2-7; 12 bases fit TRBD2. The CDR3 extends over 16 amino acids. J gave up 3 bases and V 8 bases, and 11 bases lay outside the gene matches. Per the germline V gene, CDR1 is WNHNN and CDR2 is SYGVQD (reference sequence). The CDR3 DNA sequence: TGCGCCAGCGGTCCGGGACTAGCGGGTCCGATCTACGAGCAGTACTTC. It translates to CASGPGLAGPIYEQYF.